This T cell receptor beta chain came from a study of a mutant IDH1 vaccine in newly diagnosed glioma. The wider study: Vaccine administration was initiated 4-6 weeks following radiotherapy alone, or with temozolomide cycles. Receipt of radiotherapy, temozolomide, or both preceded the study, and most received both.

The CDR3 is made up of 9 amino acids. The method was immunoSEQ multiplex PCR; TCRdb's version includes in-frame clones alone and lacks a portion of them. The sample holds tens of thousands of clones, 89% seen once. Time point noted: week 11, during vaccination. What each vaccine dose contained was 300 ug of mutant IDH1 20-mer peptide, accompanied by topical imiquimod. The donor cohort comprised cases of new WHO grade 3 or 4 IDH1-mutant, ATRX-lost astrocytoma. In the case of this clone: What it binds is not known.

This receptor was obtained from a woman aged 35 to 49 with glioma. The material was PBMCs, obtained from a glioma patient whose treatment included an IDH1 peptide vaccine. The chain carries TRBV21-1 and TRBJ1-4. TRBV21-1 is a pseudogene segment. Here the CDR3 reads CASSSRLPF. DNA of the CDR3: TGTGCCAGCAGCTCACGGCTCCCCTTT.